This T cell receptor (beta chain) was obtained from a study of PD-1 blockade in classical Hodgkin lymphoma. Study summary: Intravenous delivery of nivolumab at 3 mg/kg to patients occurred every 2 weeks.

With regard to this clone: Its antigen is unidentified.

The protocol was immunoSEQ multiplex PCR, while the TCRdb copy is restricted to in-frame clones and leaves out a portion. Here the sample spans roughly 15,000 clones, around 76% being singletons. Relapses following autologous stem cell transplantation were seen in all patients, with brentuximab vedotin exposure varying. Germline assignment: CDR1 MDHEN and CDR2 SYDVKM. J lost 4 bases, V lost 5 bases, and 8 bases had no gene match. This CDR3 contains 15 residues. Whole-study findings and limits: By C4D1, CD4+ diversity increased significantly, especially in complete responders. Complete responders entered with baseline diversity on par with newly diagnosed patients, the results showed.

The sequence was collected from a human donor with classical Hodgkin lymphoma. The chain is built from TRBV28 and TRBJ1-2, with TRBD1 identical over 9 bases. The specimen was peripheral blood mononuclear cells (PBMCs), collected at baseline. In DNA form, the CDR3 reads TGTGCCAGCAGTCCCCCCGGGACAGGGAGCTATGGCTACACCTTC. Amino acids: CASSPPGTGSYGYTF.